A selection of T cell receptor beta chains follows, all from one sample in a study of T cell repertoires in cytomegalovirus infection. These TCRs are of unknown antigen specificity. TCRdb recomputed calls from the reads with MiXCR, one row per CDR3 protein. Among around 900,000 distinct CDR3 sequences listed, about 33% were seen once. Here the sequenced sample was cultured CD8+ T cells from PBMCs, taken from culture after CMV antigen stimulation. These receptors all stem from a human donor in good health (CMV status not recorded). Some clones in this sample may be carry-over from other donors' samples. The CDR3 runs from the conserved cysteine through the conserved F or W. D genes are given only for firm matches. Clone sizes are given selectively: once, few, many, or a class where the clone is expanded.

>TRBV6-6|NA|TRBJ1-2|NA
CASSEGWGPVDGYTF
TGTGCCAGCAGTGAGGGATGGGGACCTGTGGATGGCTACACCTTC
>TRBV6-5|NA|TRBJ1-1|NA
CASSYFQGCTEAFF
TGTGCCAGCAGTTACTTTCAGGGGTGCACTGAAGCTTTCTTT
>TRBV27|NA|TRBJ2-1|few
CASSFLTAPGSSYNEQFF
TGTGCCAGCAGTTTTTTGACGGCCCCGGGTAGCTCCTACAATGAGCAGTTCTTC
>TRBV20-1|TRBD1|TRBJ1-2|NA
CSATLRDSYGYTF
TGCAGTGCAACTTTACGGGACAGCTATGGCTACACCTTC
>TRBV28|NA|TRBJ2-3|NA
CASSLDQAGTDTQYF
TGTGCCAGCAGTTTGGATCAGGCCGGCACAGATACGCAGTATTTT
>TRBV6-5|NA|TRBJ2-1|many
CASSYTADSYNEQFF
TGTGCCAGCAGTTACACGGCAGACTCCTACAATGAGCAGTTCTTC
>TRBV11-2|TRBD1|TRBJ2-7|NA
CASNSGTGDSYEQYF
TGTGCCAGCAACTCCGGGACAGGGGATTCCTACGAGCAGTACTTC
>TRBV6-5|NA|TRBJ2-7|NA
CASSYSVGGLGSYEQYF
TGTGCCAGCAGTTACTCGGTGGGGGGATTGGGTTCCTACGAGCAGTACTTC
>TRBV29-1|NA|TRBJ2-1|NA
CSVEDPGDGYNEQFF
TGCAGCGTTGAAGATCCGGGGGACGGCTACAATGAGCAGTTCTTC
>TRBV14|NA|TRBJ2-1|NA
CATANRDKWNEQFF
TGTGCCACTGCCAACCGGGACAAGTGGAATGAGCAGTTCTTC
>TRBV6-2/TRBV6-3|TRBD2|TRBJ2-2|NA
CATTSGGELFF
TGTGCCACGACTAGCGGTGGGGAGCTGTTTTTT
>TRBV7-2|NA|TRBJ2-1|NA
CASSPSYNERFF
TGTGCCAGCAGCCCATCATACAATGAGCGGTTCTTC
>TRBV10-3|TRBD1|TRBJ1-1|NA
CAISWTGETEAFF
TGTGCCATCAGCTGGACAGGGGAGACTGAAGCTTTCTTT
>TRBV7-9|TRBD1|TRBJ1-3|NA
CASSRGQEPGNTIYF
TGTGCCAGCAGCAGGGGACAGGAACCTGGAAACACCATATATTTT
>TRBV6-2/TRBV6-3|NA|TRBJ2-5|few
CASSTRQFLQETQYF
TGTGCCAGCAGTACCCGACAGTTCTTACAAGAGACCCAGTACTTC
>TRBV20-1|TRBD2|TRBJ2-1|few
CSARVLAGASYNEQFF
TGCAGTGCTAGGGTATTAGCGGGAGCCTCCTACAATGAGCAGTTCTTC
>TRBV27|NA|TRBJ1-1|NA
CASSFVERNTEAFF
TGTGCCAGCAGTTTTGTGGAAAGGAACACTGAAGCTTTCTTT
>TRBV7-6|TRBD2|TRBJ2-1|many
CASSLTWTSGDTSYNEQFF
TGTGCCAGCAGCTTAACTTGGACTAGCGGGGACACCTCCTACAATGAGCAGTTCTTC
>TRBV11-1|NA|TRBJ2-3|few
CASSFPDYLASTDTQYF
TGTGCCAGCAGCTTTCCCGACTACCTGGCGAGCACAGATACGCAGTATTTT
>TRBV6-6|TRBD1|TRBJ2-1|NA
CANSEAGTGRVNEQFF
TGTGCCAACAGTGAGGCCGGGACAGGGAGGGTCAATGAGCAGTTCTTC
>TRBV12-3/TRBV12-4|TRBD1|TRBJ1-2|few
CASSNRDRIYGYTF
TGTGCCAGCAGTAACCGGGACAGAATCTATGGCTACACCTTC
>TRBV12-3/TRBV12-4|NA|TRBJ1-1|few
CASSLRLDGTEAFF
TGTGCCAGCAGCCTTCGCCTGGATGGCACTGAAGCTTTCTTT
>TRBV5-1|TRBD2|TRBJ2-3|NA
CASSSSLAGETDTQYF
TGCGCCAGCAGCTCCTCACTAGCGGGCGAGACAGATACGCAGTATTTT
>TRBV7-9|NA|TRBJ2-2|few
CASSLVSTETTGELFF
TGTGCCAGCAGCTTAGTGTCTACGGAAACCACCGGGGAGCTGTTTTTT
>TRBV7-9|NA|TRBJ2-7|few
CASSPTIGTYSYEQYF
TGTGCCAGCAGCCCCACGATCGGGACATACTCCTACGAGCAGTACTTC
>TRBV7-9|NA|TRBJ2-7|NA
CASSPRPGPIGHEQYF
TGTGCCAGCAGCCCTAGGCCCGGGCCGATTGGGCACGAGCAGTACTTC